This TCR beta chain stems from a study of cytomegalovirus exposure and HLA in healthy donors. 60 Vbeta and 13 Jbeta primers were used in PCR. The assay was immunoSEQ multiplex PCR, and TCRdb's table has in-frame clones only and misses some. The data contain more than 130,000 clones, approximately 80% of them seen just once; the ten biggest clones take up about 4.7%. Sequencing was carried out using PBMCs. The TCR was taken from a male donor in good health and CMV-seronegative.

The CDR3 spells CAISDIQANTEAFF. In DNA form, the CDR3 reads TGTGCCATCAGTGATATACAGGCGAACACTGAAGCTTTCTTT. The genes are TRBV10-3 and TRBJ1-1, with TRBD1 as a possible D gene (5 bases). This CDR3 region has 14 residues. The V gene lost 3 bases and the J gene lost 1 base, with 9 bases spanning the gap. Germline CDR1 and CDR2: ENHRY and SYGVKD.